Shown below are 9 T cell receptor beta chains from a single sample sequenced in a study of T cell responses to AZD1222 COVID-19 vaccine (TCRdb year 2021). The library was built by means of the immunoSEQ multiplex PCR assay. What TCRdb holds here is the immuneACCESS table cut down to in-frame rearrangements. Part of the clones is not present; checked against another copy, under half of the missing clones reflect an unresolved V gene, and the others are unexplained. For this sample the table gives 90,000 to 120,000 clones, of which 75% to 90% were detected only once. The ten most abundant clones make up approximately 4% of the sample. The time point label, read with the paper, signifies: baseline before first vaccination. Specimen: peripheral blood, collected on day 0 of AZD1222 vaccination. These receptors were collected from an adult in good health.

CDR3 loop: CATSRDGKGGFSPLHF. The CDR3 DNA sequence: TGTGCCACCAGCAGAGATGGGAAAGGGGGCTTTTCACCCCTCCACTTT. This chain uses TRBV15 with TRBJ1-6; 7 positions agree with TRBD1. V dropped 0 bases and J dropped 9; count of bases not matched to a gene: 8. The CDR3 loop spans 16 amino acids. In germline, CDR1 is LNHNV, CDR2 YYDKDF (reference sequence).

The chain uses TRBV5-1 and TRBJ1-6, with 8 nucleotides matching TRBD1. The V gene end was trimmed by 2 bases and the J gene end by 10 bases; junction bases not matched to a gene: 14. This CDR3 is built from 17 residues. CDR1 is SGHRS and CDR2 is YFSETQ in the germline V gene. CDR3 sequence: CASSLRPDRAVGSPLHF. The CDR3 coding sequence is TGCGCCAGCAGCTTACGACCGGACAGGGCCGTAGGATCACCCCTCCACTTT.

The chain employs TRBV15 and TRBJ2-7; D is undetermined. The CDR3 consists of 14 residues. Germline CDR1 LNHNV, CDR2 YYDKDF (reference sequence). The V gene lost 0 bases and the J gene lost 6 bases, with 12 bases spanning the gap. The DNA for the CDR3 is TGTGCCACCAGCAGAGATCCTGACGGAGTCGAGCAGTACTTC. Its translation is CATSRDPDGVEQYF.

CDR3 protein: CASGRNYEQYF. As DNA, the CDR3 is TGTGCCAGCGGAAGGAATTACGAGCAGTACTTC. This chain uses TRBV7-2 with TRBJ2-7; no clear D gene. The CDR3 contains 11 residues. Trimming shortened V by 8 bases and J by 4 bases, and 9 bases separated the two germline ends. The germline CDR1 and CDR2 sequences are SGHTA and FQGNSA.

V gene TRBV15 combines with J gene TRBJ2-5; 7 bases are a match to TRBD1. After removal of 1 base from V and 2 bases from J, the junction contained 1 base not matched to a gene. CDR1 LNHNV and CDR2 YYDKDF come from the germline V gene (reference sequence). This CDR3 comprises 14 residues. The DNA for the CDR3 is TGTGCCACCAGCAGAGGGACAGGACAAGAGACCCAGTACTTC. Its translation is CATSRGTGQETQYF.

The chain is built from TRBV5-1 and TRBJ2-2; D not certain. Trimming removed 1 base at V and 2 bases at J, with 3 bases between. The CDR3 contains 13 residues. Germline CDR1 reads SGHRS; CDR2 reads YFSETQ. The CDR3 nucleotides are TGCGCCAGCAGCTTGCGAAACACCGGGGAGCTGTTTTTT. Its translation is CASSLRNTGELFF.

The chain is built from TRBV7-6 and TRBJ1-1; TRBD1 is a possible D gene (6 bases). V was pared by 5 bases and J by 7 bases, with 20 bases between. The CDR3 has 15 amino acids. Germline CDR1 and CDR2: SGHVS and FNYEAQ. This CDR3 reads CASSRGPRRGFEAFF. CDR3 in DNA: TGTGCCAGCAGCCGGGGGCCCCGCCGAGGATTTGAAGCTTTCTTT.

The genes are TRBV9 and TRBJ2-2, with a tentative D call TRBD1 (6 bases). V lost 0 bases to trimming and J lost 1 base, with 13 bases between them. The CDR3 is 17 residues long. From germline, CDR1 is SGDLS and CDR2 YYNGEE. The CDR3 coding sequence is TGTGCCAGCAGCGTAGCCCCTCCGGACAGGAACACCGGGGAGCTGTTTTTT. This gives the protein CASSVAPPDRNTGELFF.

The chain carries TRBV9 and TRBJ2-1, with 10 bases fitting TRBD2. Losses at the gene ends were 3 bases for V and 8 bases for J; bases not matched to a gene: 8. Germline V gene lookup returns CDR1 SGDLS and CDR2 YYNGEE. This CDR3 region has 15 residues. The CDR3 sequence: CASSGGLAYPDEQFF. The CDR3, as DNA: TGTGCCAGCAGCGGGGGACTAGCGTATCCGGATGAGCAGTTCTTC.